These T cell receptor beta chains were read from a single sample in a study of T-cell reconstitution after alpha-beta-depleted transplantation in children. TCRdb called the PCR reads again in MiXCR, with one record for every CDR3 protein. The table shows 330,000 or so distinct CDR3 sequences, with under 13% occurring only once. The sequences come from PBMCs from the stem cell graft donor, collected from the stem cell graft. All receptors derive from a human donor who donated a stem cell graft to a child with acute lymphoblastic leukemia. Both conserved end residues are part of each CDR3. A D gene is named only where the DNA matches it firmly. A row's size may be missing; if present it is once, few, many or a size class.

J,D,V,size,DNA,CDR3
TRBJ2-1,-,TRBV30,-,TGTGCCTGGAGCGACCTCCGGGTCCAATTCAATGAGCAGTTCTTC,CAWSDLRVQFNEQFF
TRBJ2-7,-,TRBV29-1,few,TGCAGCGTTGAGGCCGCAGGAATCTACGAGCAGTACTTC,CSVEAAGIYEQYF
TRBJ1-2,-,TRBV10-3,few,TGTGCCATCAGTGAGCCAGGGTGGGTCGAAGGCTACACCTTC,CAISEPGWVEGYTF
TRBJ2-5,-,TRBV4-2,few,TGTGCCAGCAGCCAAGAGTACACACGGCAAGAGACCCAGTACTTC,CASSQEYTRQETQYF
TRBJ1-6,TRBD1,TRBV28,-,TGTGCCAGCAGTTCCTCCCCAGGGGGCAAGTCCTATAATTCACCCCTCCACTTT,CASSSSPGGKSYNSPLHF
TRBJ2-1,-,TRBV12-3/TRBV12-4,many,TGTGCCAGCAGCCCCGGCGGGGGCCACAATGAGCAGTTCTTC,CASSPGGGHNEQFF
TRBJ2-3,-,TRBV4-3,-,TGCGCCAGCAGCCAAAGGGAAGGCACAGATACGCAGTATTTT,CASSQREGTDTQYF
TRBJ2-2,TRBD2,TRBV10-3,many,TGTGCCACCACACCTAGCGGGAGCAAGAACACCGGGGAGCTGTTTTTT,CATTPSGSKNTGELFF
TRBJ2-1,TRBD2,TRBV27,-,TGTGCCAGCAGTTCCCGACTAGCGGGAGGGCGGGACGGGTTCTTC,CASSSRLAGGRDGFF
TRBJ2-3,TRBD2,TRBV7-2,many,TGTGCCAGCAGCCAAGACGGGAGGGGCACAGATACGCAGTATTTT,CASSQDGRGTDTQYF
TRBJ2-2,-,TRBV7-9,-,TGTGCCAGCATCCGCAGGAACACCGGGGAGCTGTTTTTT,CASIRRNTGELFF
TRBJ2-1,TRBD2,TRBV12-3/TRBV12-4,-,TGTGCCAGCAGCCCTACCCCGGGCCTAGCGGGAGAAACTGAGCAGTTCTTC,CASSPTPGLAGETEQFF
TRBJ2-2,-,TRBV30,-,TGTGCCTGGAGTGTCTCCGGGTCCGGGGAGCTGTTTTTT,CAWSVSGSGELFF
TRBJ1-5,-,TRBV12-3/TRBV12-4,-,TGTGCCAGCAGTTTTGCTCGTCGGGGGTCTAATCAGCCCCAGCATTTT,CASSFARRGSNQPQHF
TRBJ1-6,TRBD1,TRBV12-3/TRBV12-4,-,TGTGCCAGCAGTTTAGGCCAGGGGGGAAGTAATTCACCCCTCCACTTT,CASSLGQGGSNSPLHF
TRBJ2-5,-,TRBV4-3,few,TGCGCCAGCAGCCAAGACAGGGACTCCCAAGAGACCCAGTACTTC,CASSQDRDSQETQYF